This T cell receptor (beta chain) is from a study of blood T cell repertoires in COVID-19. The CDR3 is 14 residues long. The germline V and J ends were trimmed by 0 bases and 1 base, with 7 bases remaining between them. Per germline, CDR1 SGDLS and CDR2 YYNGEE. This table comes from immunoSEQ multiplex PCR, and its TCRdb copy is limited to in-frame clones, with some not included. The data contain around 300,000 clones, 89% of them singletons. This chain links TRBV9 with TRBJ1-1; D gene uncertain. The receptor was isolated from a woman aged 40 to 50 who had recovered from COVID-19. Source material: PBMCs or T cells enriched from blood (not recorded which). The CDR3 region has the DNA TGTGCCAGCAGCGTAGCCCCTCCGAACACTGAAGCTTTCTTT. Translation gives CASSVAPPNTEAFF.